This T cell receptor beta chain was captured by sequencing in a study of cytomegalovirus exposure and HLA in healthy donors. Study-wide results and limits: Being indistinguishable, some V segments were excluded, TRBV6-2 and TRBV6-3 among them. In an earlier analysis, productive rearrangement rates for most beta V segments clustered near 87% or 30%.

Comment on this clone: The antigen remains unidentified.

V shed 2 bases and J 1 base; nucleotides not matched to a gene: 5. CDR3 length: 18 amino acids. The germline V gene encodes CDR1 KGHSH and CDR2 LQKENI. The PCR ran on 60 Vbeta and 13 Jbeta primers. Original data processing: There were some 87 million unique TCR beta chains by a later count, and around 10 million of them were shared. TCRdb's table, derived via immunoSEQ multiplex PCR, lists solely in-frame clones and lacks some. V and J calls and clone size follow that table, whereas D and trimming were derived from the DNA. This sample has around 200,000 clones, with around 80% found just once. The TCR was taken from a woman aged 30 to 39 in good health and CMV-seropositive. V is TRBV18 and J is TRBJ2-1; 13 bases match TRBD2. Sequenced sample: PBMCs. CDR3: CASSPTSGGAGSYNEQFF. Written as DNA, the CDR3 is TGTGCCAGCTCACCAACTAGCGGGGGGGCAGGGTCCTACAATGAGCAGTTCTTC.